The text below deals with one T cell receptor (beta chain). This CDR3 has 15 amino acids. Trimming pared 7 bases from V and 4 bases from J, leaving 19 bases between. Germline V CDR1 and CDR2: MDHEN, SYDVKM. The record originates from a study of OX40 agonist ivuxolimab in advanced cancers. The method was immunoSEQ multiplex PCR; TCRdb's version includes in-frame clones alone and lacks a portion of them. Altogether 65,000 to 80,000 clones are present, less than 90% being singletons, with the ten largest covering roughly 2%. The clonotype was recovered from an adult with an advanced solid tumor such as melanoma, head and neck, liver or kidney cancer. The genes are TRBV28 and TRBJ2-5, with D possibly TRBD2 on 6 matching bases. The sequencing here drew on CD4+ or CD8+ T cells sorted from blood, taken in a trial of the OX40 agonist ivuxolimab. This chain's CDR3 is CASNGGIEAGETQYF. For the CDR3, the DNA is TGTGCCAGCAATGGAGGGATAGAAGCGGGAGAGACCCAGTACTTC.